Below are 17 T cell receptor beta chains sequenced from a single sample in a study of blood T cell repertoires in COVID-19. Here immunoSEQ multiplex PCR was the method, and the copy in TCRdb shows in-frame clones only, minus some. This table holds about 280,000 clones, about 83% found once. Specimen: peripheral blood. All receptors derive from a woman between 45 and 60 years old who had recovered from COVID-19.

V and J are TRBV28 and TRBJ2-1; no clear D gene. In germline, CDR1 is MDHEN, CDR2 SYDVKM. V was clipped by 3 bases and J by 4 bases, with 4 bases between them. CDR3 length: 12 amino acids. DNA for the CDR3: TGTGCCAGCAGTTTGGCATACAATGAGCAGTTCTTC. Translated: CASSLAYNEQFF.

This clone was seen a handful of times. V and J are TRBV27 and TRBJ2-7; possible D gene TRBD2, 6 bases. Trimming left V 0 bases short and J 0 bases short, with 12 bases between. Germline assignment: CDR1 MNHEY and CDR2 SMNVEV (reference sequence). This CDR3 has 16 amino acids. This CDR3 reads CASSLSWTTPSYEQYF. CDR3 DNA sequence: TGTGCCAGCAGTTTATCGTGGACTACCCCCTCCTACGAGCAGTACTTC.

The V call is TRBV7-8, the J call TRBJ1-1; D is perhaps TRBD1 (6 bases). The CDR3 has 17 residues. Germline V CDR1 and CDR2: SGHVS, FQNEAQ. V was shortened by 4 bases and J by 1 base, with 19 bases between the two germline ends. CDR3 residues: CASSSTPRTVSNTEAFF. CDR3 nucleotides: TGTGCCAGCAGCTCCACCCCCCGGACAGTATCGAACACTGAAGCTTTCTTT.

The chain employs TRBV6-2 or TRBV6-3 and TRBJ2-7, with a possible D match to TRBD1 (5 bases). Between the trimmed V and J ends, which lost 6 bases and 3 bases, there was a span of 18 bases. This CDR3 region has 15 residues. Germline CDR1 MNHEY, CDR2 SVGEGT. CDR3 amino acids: CASSSGHTVGYEQYF. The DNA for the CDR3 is TGTGCCAGCAGCAGTGGACACACTGTGGGCTACGAGCAGTACTTC.

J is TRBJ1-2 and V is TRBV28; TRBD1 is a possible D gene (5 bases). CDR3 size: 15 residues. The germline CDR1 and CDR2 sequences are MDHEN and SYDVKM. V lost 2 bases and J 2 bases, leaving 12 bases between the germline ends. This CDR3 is CASSLAQGLNYGYTF. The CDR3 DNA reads TGTGCCAGCAGTTTAGCCCAGGGACTAAACTATGGCTACACCTTC.

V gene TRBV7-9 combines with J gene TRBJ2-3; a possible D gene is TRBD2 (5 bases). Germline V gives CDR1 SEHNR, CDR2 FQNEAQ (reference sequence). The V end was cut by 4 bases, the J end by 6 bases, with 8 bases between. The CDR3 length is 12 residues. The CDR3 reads CASSWAGDTQYF. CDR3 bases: TGTGCCAGCAGCTGGGCGGGCGATACGCAGTATTTT. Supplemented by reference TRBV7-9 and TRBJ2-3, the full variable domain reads DTGVSQNPRHKITKRGQNVTFRCDPISEHNRLYWYRQTLGQGPEFLTYFQNEAQLEKSRLLSDRFSAERPKGSFSTLEIQRTEQGDSAMYLCASSWAGDTQYFGPGTRLTVL.

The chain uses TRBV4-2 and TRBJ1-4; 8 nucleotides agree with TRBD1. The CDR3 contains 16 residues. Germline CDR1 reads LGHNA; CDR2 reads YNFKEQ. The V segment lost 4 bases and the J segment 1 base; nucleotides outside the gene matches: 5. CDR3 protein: CASSPTGTGTNEKLFF. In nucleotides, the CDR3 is TGTGCCAGCAGCCCAACCGGGACAGGAACTAATGAAAAACTGTTTTTT.

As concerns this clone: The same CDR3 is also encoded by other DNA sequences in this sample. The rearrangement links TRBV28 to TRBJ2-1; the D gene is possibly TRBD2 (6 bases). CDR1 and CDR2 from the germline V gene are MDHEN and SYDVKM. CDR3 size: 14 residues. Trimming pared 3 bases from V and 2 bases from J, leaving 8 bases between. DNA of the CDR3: TGTGCCAGCAGTTTCCGCGGGACCTACAATGAGCAGTTCTTC. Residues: CASSFRGTYNEQFF.

The CDR3 bases are TGTGCCAGCAGTTACGGGACACCCCGCACAGATACGCAGTATTTT. This codes for CASSYGTPRTDTQYF. The genes are TRBV6-5 and TRBJ2-3, with D possibly being TRBD1 (6 bases). The CDR3 spans 15 residues. Germline CDR1 and CDR2: MNHEY and SVGAGI. The ends were cut back, 2 bases at V and 1 base at J, with 10 bases in the middle.

This CDR3 is CASSYSQDRGRNQPQHF. CDR3 coding DNA: TGTGCCAGCAGTTACTCACAGGACAGGGGACGCAATCAGCCCCAGCATTTT. The chain uses TRBV6-2 or TRBV6-3 and TRBJ1-5, with 9 bases identical to TRBD1. CDR3 length: 17 amino acids. Germline V CDR1 and CDR2: MNHEY, SVGEGT. Trimming at V came to 0 bases and at J to 2 bases, leaving 5 bases not matched to a gene.

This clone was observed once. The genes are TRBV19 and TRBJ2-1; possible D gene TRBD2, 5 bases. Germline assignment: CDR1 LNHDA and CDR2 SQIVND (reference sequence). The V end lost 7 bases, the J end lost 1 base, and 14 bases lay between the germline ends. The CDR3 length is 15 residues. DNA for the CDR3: TGTGCCAGTACCATAGGACTGTATTCCTACAATGAGCAGTTCTTC. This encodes CASTIGLYSYNEQFF. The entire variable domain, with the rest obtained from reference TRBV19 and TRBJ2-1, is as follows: DGGITQSPKYLFRKEGQNVTLSCEQNLNHDAMYWYRQDPGQGLRLIYYSQIVNDFQKGDIAEGYSVSREKKESFPLTVTSAQKNPTAFYLCASTIGLYSYNEQFFGPGTRLTVL.

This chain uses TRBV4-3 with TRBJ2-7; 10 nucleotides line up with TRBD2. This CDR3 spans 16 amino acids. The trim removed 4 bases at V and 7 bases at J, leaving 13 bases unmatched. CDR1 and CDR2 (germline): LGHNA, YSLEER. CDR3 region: CASSPGGGTSAREQYF. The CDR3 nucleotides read TGCGCCAGCAGCCCCGGAGGGGGGACTAGCGCCCGGGAGCAGTACTTC.

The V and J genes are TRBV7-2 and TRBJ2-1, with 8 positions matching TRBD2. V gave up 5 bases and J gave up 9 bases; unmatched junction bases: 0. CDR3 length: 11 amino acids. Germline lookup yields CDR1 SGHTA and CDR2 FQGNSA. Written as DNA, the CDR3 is TGTGCCAGCAGCCGGGGGGGTGAGCAGTTCTTC. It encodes CASSRGGEQFF.

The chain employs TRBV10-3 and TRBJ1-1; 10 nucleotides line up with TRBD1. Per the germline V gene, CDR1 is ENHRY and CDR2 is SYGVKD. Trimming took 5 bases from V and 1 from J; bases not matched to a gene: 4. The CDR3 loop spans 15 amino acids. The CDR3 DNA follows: TGTGCCATCAGTACGGGACAGGGGCCGAACACTGAAGCTTTCTTT. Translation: CAISTGQGPNTEAFF.

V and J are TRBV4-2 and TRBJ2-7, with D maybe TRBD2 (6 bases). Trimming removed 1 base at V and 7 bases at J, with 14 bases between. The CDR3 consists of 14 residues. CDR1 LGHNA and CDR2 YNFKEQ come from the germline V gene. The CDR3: CASSQGLVVSEQYF. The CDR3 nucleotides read TGTGCCAGCAGCCAAGGACTAGTGGTCTCTGAGCAGTACTTC.

The DNA for the CDR3 is TGTGCCAGCAGTTTAGATCAGCGGCCCGGGGAGCTGTTTTTT. This codes for CASSLDQRPGELFF. The chain recombines TRBV28 with TRBJ2-2, with D maybe TRBD2 (5 bases). V shed 2 bases and J shed 6 bases, with 10 bases lying between them. The germline V gene encodes CDR1 MDHEN and CDR2 SYDVKM. The CDR3 totals 14 residues.

CDR3 loop: CASSHGGGKAFF. The CDR3, as DNA: TGTGCCAGCAGCCATGGGGGAGGGAAAGCTTTCTTT. The rearrangement joins TRBV3-1 (or the pseudogene TRBV3-2) to TRBJ1-1; D might be TRBD1 (5 bases). Germline assignment: CDR1 LGHDT and CDR2 YNNKEL (reference sequence). CDR3 length: 12 residues. V shed 3 bases and J shed 9 bases, with 11 bases lying between them.